This TCR beta chain was retrieved from a study of neurological immune-mediated disorders. This CDR3 contains 15 residues. The germline V gene has CDR1 ENHRY and CDR2 SYGVKD. V lost 2 bases and J lost 0; bases outside the gene matches: 2. TCRdb independently ran MiXCR on the 5' RACE reads; one entry per CDR3 protein. In the table there are about 48,000 distinct CDR3 sequences, around 1.9% of which are singletons. Ten or more counts support this clonotype. The rearrangement joins TRBV10-3 to TRBJ2-3, with 7 bases fitting TRBD1. The sequence was collected from a woman aged 40-49 years with multiple sclerosis. The sample was PBMCs. In DNA, the CDR3 is TGTGCCATCAGTGAGAGGGGGCCTAGCACAGATACGCAGTATTTT. Translated: CAISERGPSTDTQYF.